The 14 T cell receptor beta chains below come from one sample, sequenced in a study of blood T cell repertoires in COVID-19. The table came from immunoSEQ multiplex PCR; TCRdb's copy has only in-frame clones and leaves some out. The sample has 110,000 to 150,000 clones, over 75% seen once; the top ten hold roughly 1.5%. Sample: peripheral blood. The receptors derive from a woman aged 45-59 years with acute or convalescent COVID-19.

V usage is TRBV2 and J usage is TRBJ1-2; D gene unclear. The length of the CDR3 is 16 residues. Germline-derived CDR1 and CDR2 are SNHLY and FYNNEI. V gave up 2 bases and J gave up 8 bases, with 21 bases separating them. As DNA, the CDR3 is TGTGCCAGCAGTGAAAGGCGGATGTTGGTGCCGGCGGGCTACACCTTC. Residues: CASSERRMLVPAGYTF.

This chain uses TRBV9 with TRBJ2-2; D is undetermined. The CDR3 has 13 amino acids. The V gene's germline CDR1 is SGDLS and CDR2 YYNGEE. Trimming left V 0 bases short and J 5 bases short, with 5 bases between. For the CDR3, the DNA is TGTGCCAGCAGCGTAGTGTCAACCGGGGAGCTGTTTTTT. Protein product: CASSVVSTGELFF.

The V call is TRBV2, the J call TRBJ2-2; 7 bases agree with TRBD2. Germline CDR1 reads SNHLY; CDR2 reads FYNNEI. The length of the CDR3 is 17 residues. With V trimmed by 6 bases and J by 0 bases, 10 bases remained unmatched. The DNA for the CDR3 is TGTGCCAGCAGCCCGGGACTACCAGCCTCGAACACCGGGGAGCTGTTTTTT. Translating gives CASSPGLPASNTGELFF.

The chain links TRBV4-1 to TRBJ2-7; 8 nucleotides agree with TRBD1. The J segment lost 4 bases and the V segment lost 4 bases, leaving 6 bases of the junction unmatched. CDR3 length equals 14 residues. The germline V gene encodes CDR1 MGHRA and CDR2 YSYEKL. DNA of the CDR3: TGCGCCAGCAGCCTCGGACAGGGAATGTACGAGCAGTACTTC. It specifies CASSLGQGMYEQYF.

The CDR3 reads CASSQDNSAGWGYEQYF. In DNA form, the CDR3 reads TGCGCCAGCAGCCAAGATAATTCGGCAGGGTGGGGCTACGAGCAGTACTTC. J is TRBJ2-7 and V is TRBV4-1; perhaps TRBD1 as D (5 bases). The CDR3 spans 17 residues. V was shortened by 0 bases and J by 3 bases, with 18 bases between the two germline ends. Per germline, CDR1 MGHRA and CDR2 YSYEKL.

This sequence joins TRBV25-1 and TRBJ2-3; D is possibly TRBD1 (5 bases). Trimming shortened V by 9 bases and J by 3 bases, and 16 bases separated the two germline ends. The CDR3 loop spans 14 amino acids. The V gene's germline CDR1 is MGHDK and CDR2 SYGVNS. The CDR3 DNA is TGTGCCAGTGCGACAGTTGGTGAGACAGATACGCAGTATTTT. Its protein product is CASATVGETDTQYF.

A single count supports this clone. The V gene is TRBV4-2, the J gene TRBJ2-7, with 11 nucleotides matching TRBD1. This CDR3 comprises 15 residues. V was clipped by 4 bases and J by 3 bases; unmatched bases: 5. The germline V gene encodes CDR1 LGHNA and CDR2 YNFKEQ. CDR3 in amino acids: CASSLGTGGGYEQYF. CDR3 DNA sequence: TGTGCCAGCAGCCTCGGGACAGGGGGAGGCTACGAGCAGTACTTC.

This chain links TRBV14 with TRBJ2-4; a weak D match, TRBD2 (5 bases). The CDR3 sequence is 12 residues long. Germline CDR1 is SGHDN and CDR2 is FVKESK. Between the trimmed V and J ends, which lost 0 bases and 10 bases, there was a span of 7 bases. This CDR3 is CASSQDRGIQYF. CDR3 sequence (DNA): TGTGCCAGCAGCCAAGATCGAGGGATTCAGTACTTC.

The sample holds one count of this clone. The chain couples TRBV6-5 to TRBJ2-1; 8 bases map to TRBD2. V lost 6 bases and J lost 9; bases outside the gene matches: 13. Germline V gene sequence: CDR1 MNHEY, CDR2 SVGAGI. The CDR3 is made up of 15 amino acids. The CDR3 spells CASRTIGTRGPEQFF. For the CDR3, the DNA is TGTGCCAGCAGGACTATCGGGACTAGAGGTCCTGAGCAGTTCTTC.

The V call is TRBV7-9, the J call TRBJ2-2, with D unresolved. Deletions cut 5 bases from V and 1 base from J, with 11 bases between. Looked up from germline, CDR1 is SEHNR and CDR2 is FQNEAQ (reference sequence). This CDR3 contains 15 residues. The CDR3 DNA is TGTGCCAGCAGCCCCTGGGCAGGGAACACCGGGGAGCTGTTTTTT. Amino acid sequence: CASSPWAGNTGELFF. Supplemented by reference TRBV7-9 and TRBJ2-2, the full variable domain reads DTGVSQNPRHKITKRGQNVTFRCDPISEHNRLYWYRQTLGQGPEFLTYFQNEAQLEKSRLLSDRFSAERPKGSFSTLEIQRTEQGDSAMYLCASSPWAGNTGELFFGEGSRLTVL.

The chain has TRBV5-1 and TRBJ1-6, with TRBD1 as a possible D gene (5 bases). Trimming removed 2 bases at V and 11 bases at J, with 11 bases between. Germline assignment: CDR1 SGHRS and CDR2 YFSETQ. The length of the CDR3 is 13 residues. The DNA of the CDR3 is TGCGCCAGCAGCTTAGCAGGGTCGGCACCCCTCCACTTT. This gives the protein CASSLAGSAPLHF.

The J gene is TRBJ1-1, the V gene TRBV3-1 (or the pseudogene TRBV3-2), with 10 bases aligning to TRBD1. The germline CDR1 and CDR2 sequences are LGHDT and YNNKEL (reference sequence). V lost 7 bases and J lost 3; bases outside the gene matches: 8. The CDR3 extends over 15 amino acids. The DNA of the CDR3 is TGTGCCAGCACCCCGACAGGGGGCTTGCACACTGAAGCTTTCTTT. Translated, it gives CASTPTGGLHTEAFF.

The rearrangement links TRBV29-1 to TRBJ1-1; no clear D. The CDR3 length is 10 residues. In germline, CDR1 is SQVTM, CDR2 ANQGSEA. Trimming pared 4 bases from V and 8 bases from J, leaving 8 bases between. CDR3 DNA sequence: TGCAGCGTTGTTTCGGTAGAAGCTTTCTTT. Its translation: CSVVSVEAFF. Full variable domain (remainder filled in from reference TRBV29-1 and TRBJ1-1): SAVISQKPSRDICQRGTSLTIQCQVDSQVTMMFWYRQQPGQSLTLIATANQGSEATYESGFVIDKFPISRPNLTFSTLTVSNMSPEDSSIYLCSVVSVEAFFGQGTRLTVV.

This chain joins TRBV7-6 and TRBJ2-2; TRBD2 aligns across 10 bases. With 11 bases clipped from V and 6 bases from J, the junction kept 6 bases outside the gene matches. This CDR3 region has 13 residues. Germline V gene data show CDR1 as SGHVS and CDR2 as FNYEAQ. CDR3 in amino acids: CAGSGRYPGELFF. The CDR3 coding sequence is TGTGCCGGTAGCGGGAGGTATCCCGGGGAGCTGTTTTTT.